This T cell receptor (beta chain) is from a study of T cell repertoires in cytomegalovirus infection. General study findings and limits: HLA-C-restricted CMV clonotypes gave the most frequent clonotype in two of eight donors. Public TCR beta family frequency separated CMV-and-HLA carriers, including in an independent cohort.

TCRdb independently ran MiXCR on the reads; one entry per CDR3 protein. The repertoire includes about 130,000 distinct CDR3 sequences, 7.5% to 9% of them detected once, and around 10% sits in the top ten. This clonotype was seen repeatedly, ten times or more. What it binds is not known. The germline gives CDR1 SGDLS, CDR2 YYNGEE. The CDR3 consists of 16 residues. V was clipped by 4 bases and J by 4 bases, with 20 bases between them. Material: PBMCs. The chain employs TRBV9 and TRBJ1-1; a weak D match, TRBD1 (6 bases). This TCR derives from a human donor in good health (CMV status not recorded). Some clones in this sample may be carry-over from other donors' samples. The CDR3 DNA reads TGTGCCAGCAGCCCTCGACCCGGGGGCAAGGGCACTGAAGCTTTCTTT. The encoded protein is CASSPRPGGKGTEAFF.